This T cell receptor beta chain was sequenced for a study of CD8 T cells in Susac syndrome (dated by TCRdb to between 2018 and 2021). Regarding the study in general: Among the sequenced Susac syndrome patients, about six had clinically active disease and fewer than 10 were in clinical remission. At the time of blood withdrawal, Susac syndrome patients were either therapy-naive, taking corticosteroids (with some also receiving IVIg), or on IVIg alone. The study used repertoire sequencing to test whether antigen drove CD8+ T cell activation and differentiation in Susac syndrome. The clonality of the CD8+ T cell repertoire was compared across around twelve healthy donors, about 14 Susac syndrome patients and under 19 multiple sclerosis patients.

Results and caveats for the whole study, not just this receptor: Clonal expansion was observed in Susac syndrome CD8+ repertoires, with the highest expansion in CD8+ TEMRA cells and greater expansion in clinically active than in remitting patients. Looking at Susac-specific public clones, the researchers identified some 15 in the total CD8+ repertoire and five in the CD8+ TEMRA repertoire. The number of individuals in the TCR sequencing and HLA analysis was recognized as being relatively small.

High-throughput TCR beta sequencing profiled peripheral blood CD8+ and CD4+ T cells from healthy donors, Susac syndrome patients and multiple sclerosis patients. Susac syndrome patients met recently defined diagnostic criteria for definite or probable disease. Bulk CD8+ and CD4+ T cells were purified magnetically by negative isolation, whereas CD8+ TEMRA cells were enriched by FACS. Blood was drawn into EDTA tubes, processed within 24 hours, and PBMCs were isolated by density gradient centrifugation. PBMCs intended for TCR sequencing were frozen in liquid nitrogen and were later thawed in a 37 degrees C water bath. Purity of sorted or isolated CD4+, CD8+ and CD8+ TEMRA cells was at least 90%. For this clonotype: Its cognate antigen has yet to be identified. No much larger clone exists at a distance of one base, and base qualities are not known.

The CDR3, cysteine through phenylalanine, is 17 amino acids long. Here the CDR3 DNA is all that survives: 51 bases in frame from base 1. V is trimmed back by 4 bases and J by 0 bases, and the junction contains 11 bases that no gene match accounts for. CDR1 and CDR2, per the germline V gene (reference sequence), are DFQATT and SNEGSKA. RNA was extracted using the RNeasy kit, and about 0.5 to 1 ug of the RNA was reverse transcribed with random hexamers. The immunoSEQ multiplex PCR assay, which covers 54 Vbeta and 13 Jbeta segments, was used to amplify TCR beta CDR3 regions. To correct PCR amplification bias, a synthetic template baseline was used for both primer optimization and computational correction. The published analysis was carried out like this. Only productive sequences were kept, with reads annotated to V, D and J genes according to IMGT and analyzed in immunoSEQ Analyzer. Clonality was calculated as one minus the Shannon entropy normalized by log2 of the number of productive unique sequences. For each patient and control, public and private clones were evaluated within the 100 most prevalent clones. Clones were defined as Susac-specific if absent from the healthy and MS cohorts, from some 1,000 published viral clones and from other ImmuneACCESS disease sequences. TCRdb redid the processing of the public reads, applying fastp at Q25 and MiXCR, and retained in-frame beta chains. Rows matching on CDR3 protein sequence are summarized as one entry with the most common DNA and genes. In this record, the V and J calls reflect TCRdb's handling and not the investigators' own analysis. The sample table records nearly 110,000 distinct CDR3 sequences; 94% of these occur just once. The ten largest make up 0.4% to 0.5% of the sample.

This chain is built from TRBV20-1 and TRBJ2-7; 11 bases in the junction line up with TRBD2. Sequencing used CD8+ T cells from PBMCs. The source is a human donor with Susac syndrome. At the DNA level, the sequence is TGCAGTGCTATCTGGGCTAGCGGGGGGTCGAGCTCCTACGAGCAGTACTTC. Translated, it gives CSAIWASGGSSSYEQYF.